This T cell receptor beta chain appears in the sequencing data of a study of shared clonotypes between healthy human individuals. Study summary: Each donor had three CD4 naive, three CD4 memory, two CD8 naive and one CD8 memory plate. Study observations and caveats: Naive subsets tended to show greater estimated richness than memory subsets. Read depth was anticipated to influence clonotype sharing among donors.

Germline-derived CDR1 and CDR2 are SGHTA and FQGNSA. The CDR3 is 14 amino acids. Trimming took 5 bases from V and 5 from J, leaving 15 bases between them. Every immunoSEQ plate was one replicate of a subset's evenly spread DNA. The repertoire was sequenced with immunoSEQ multiplex PCR; TCRdb's copy has only in-frame clones and lacks some. The sample includes over 95,000 clones, more than 65% of them seen just once. The table lists this clone with a few counts. Antigen: not known. The chain uses TRBV7-2 and TRBJ2-5, with D perhaps assigned TRBD1 or TRBD2 (5 bases each). The sequence came from a woman in her thirties in good health. Sequencing input: memory CD8+ T cells sorted from blood. The subset denotes: CD45RO+ cells pooled with CCR7-negative TemRA cells. The CDR3 is CASSIRDGAETQYF. Here the CDR3 DNA reads TGTGCCAGCAGCATCCGGGACGGGGCGGAGACCCAGTACTTC. Supplemented by reference TRBV7-2 and TRBJ2-5, the full variable domain reads GAGVSQSPSNKVTEKGKDVELRCDPISGHTALYWYRQSLGQGLEFLIYFQGNSAPDKSGLPSDRFSAERTGGSVSTLTIQRTQQEDSAVYLCASSIRDGAETQYFGPGTRLLVL.